This TCR beta chain is from a study of blood T cell repertoires in COVID-19. Study context: Sample material is recorded as cDNA or gDNA derived from T cells, B-cell-depleted T cells, or PBMCs.

CDR3 length: 15 residues. Germline CDR1 and CDR2: LNHDA and SQIVND (reference sequence). The V and J ends lost 4 bases and 7 bases, in that order; junction bases with no gene match: 5. Data came from immunoSEQ multiplex PCR; TCRdb stores just in-frame clones and leaves some out. The sample includes fewer than 350,000 clones, about 88% seen only once; the top ten take approximately 2%. The sequenced sample was PBMCs or T cells enriched from blood (not recorded which). The clonotype comes from a woman aged 55-69 years in a cohort exposed to, infected with or recovered from COVID-19 (not recorded which). J is TRBJ1-6 and V is TRBV19; TRBD1 matches 9 bases. The CDR3 DNA reads TGTGCCAGTAGTACACAGGGGGCGGTCAATTCACCCCTCCACTTT. It translates to CASSTQGAVNSPLHF.